These 9 T cell receptor beta chains were all obtained from the same sample, sequenced in a study of human T cells and chemical hapten exposure. Noted time point: patch test 2, 6 weeks after DPC sensitization. Sample treatment: therapeutic diphenylcyclopropenone sensitization with weekly scalp DPC. TCRdb redid the calling of the RACE reads with MiXCR, one entry per CDR3 protein. Of about 400,000 distinct CDR3 sequences listed, about 6.9% were seen once; the top ten hold about 6%. The specimen comprised whole blood, sampled in connection with sensitization to the hapten diphenylcyclopropenone (DPC). These receptors were obtained from a young woman with alopecia areata. Some clones in this sample may be carry-over from other donors' samples.

This clonotype appeared a few times. The rearrangement joins TRBV20-1 to TRBJ1-3, with TRBD1 matching 8 bases. The germline gives CDR1 DFQATT, CDR2 SNEGSKA (reference sequence). There are 16 residues in the CDR3. The ends lost 0 bases at V and 0 bases at J; junction bases unmatched: 4. CDR3 DNA: TGCAGTGCTAGAGACGGGACAGGACCCTCTGGAAACACCATATATTTT. Translation: CSARDGTGPSGNTIYF.

This clonotype was observed at least ten times. V usage is TRBV29-1 and J usage is TRBJ1-2; 11 bases fit TRBD1. CDR3 length: 15 residues. The germline V gene encodes CDR1 SQVTM and CDR2 ANQGSEA. J gave up 6 bases and V 2 bases, and 8 bases lay outside the gene matches. DNA of the CDR3: TGCAGCGTTGAACCCCCTCGGACAGGGGGCAATGGCTACACCTTC. Amino acid sequence: CSVEPPRTGGNGYTF. The variable domain in full, completed from reference TRBV29-1 and TRBJ1-2, reads SAVISQKPSRDICQRGTSLTIQCQVDSQVTMMFWYRQQPGQSLTLIATANQGSEATYESGFVIDKFPISRPNLTFSTLTVSNMSPEDSSIYLCSVEPPRTGGNGYTFGSGTRLTVV.

The chain uses TRBV18 and TRBJ2-1, with 7 bases matching TRBD1. Germline trimming cut 1 base from V and 7 bases from J; bases unmatched to any gene: 4. The CDR3 has 14 residues. Germline assignment: CDR1 KGHSH and CDR2 LQKENI. The CDR3 DNA follows: TGTGCCAGCTCACCACGACAGGGCAGGAATGAGCAGTTCTTC. It encodes CASSPRQGRNEQFF.

This clonotype was seen at least ten times. In nucleotides, the CDR3 is TGTGCCAGCAGTTCCGGACAGCTTACCACCGAGAAAGCTTTCTTT. As protein: CASSSGQLTTEKAFF. V usage is TRBV6-2 or TRBV6-3 and J usage is TRBJ1-1; weak D call: TRBD1 (6 bases). This CDR3 region has 15 residues. Trimming cost V 4 bases and J 9 bases, with 21 bases left between them. Per germline, CDR1 MNHEY and CDR2 SVGEGT.

This clonotype has a count of ten or more. This chain joins TRBV5-1 and TRBJ2-3; 8 bases line up with TRBD1. J was trimmed by 7 bases and V by 4 bases; bases with no gene match: 11. Germline lookup yields CDR1 SGHRS and CDR2 YFSETQ. CDR3 length: 15 amino acids. CDR3 bases: TGCGCCAGCAGCCAGAGCAACAGGGGGTTAAATACGCAGTATTTT. It is translated as CASSQSNRGLNTQYF. Based on the CDR3 plus reference TRBV5-1 and TRBJ2-3, the full variable domain is KAGVTQTPRYLIKTRGQQVTLSCSPISGHRSVSWYQQTPGQGLQFLFEYFSETQRNKGNFPGRFSGRQFSNSRSEMNVSTLELGDSALYLCASSQSNRGLNTQYFGPGTRLTVL.

The V call is TRBV12-3 or TRBV12-4, the J call TRBJ2-7; weak D call: TRBD2 (5 bases). V lost 8 bases and J lost 5, with 13 bases in between. The CDR3 is 12 amino acids. The CDR3 region is CASPNGVHEQYF. As DNA, the CDR3 is TGTGCCAGCCCAAACGGGGTCCACGAGCAGTACTTC.

This clonotype was picked up many times. The chain combines TRBV2 with TRBJ1-1; possibly TRBD1 for D (5 bases). CDR1 and CDR2 (germline): SNHLY, FYNNEI. This CDR3 region has 14 residues. V gave up 6 bases and J gave up 5 bases, with 16 bases separating them. CDR3 coding DNA: TGTGCCAGCAGCCTAGACAGTGGGGGGACTGAAGCTTTCTTT. Translation gives CASSLDSGGTEAFF.

The gene calls are TRBV6-5 and TRBJ1-1, with 8 bases lining up with TRBD1. V lost 3 bases and J lost 5; bases outside the gene matches: 5. There are 14 residues in the CDR3. Germline lookup yields CDR1 MNHEY and CDR2 SVGAGI. The CDR3 spells CASSYRQGRTEAFF. As DNA, the CDR3 is TGTGCCAGCAGTTATAGACAGGGGCGAACTGAAGCTTTCTTT.

The chain recombines TRBV4-2 with TRBJ1-6; 7 bases are a match to TRBD1. Looked up from germline, CDR1 is LGHNA and CDR2 is YNFKEQ. J gave up 7 bases and V 0 bases, and 12 bases lay outside the gene matches. CDR3 length: 18 amino acids. Here the CDR3 DNA reads TGTGCCAGCAGCCAAGATCGGGAACAGGGGAGTAACAATTCACCCCTCCACTTT. Translating it yields CASSQDREQGSNNSPLHF.